The source of this T cell receptor (beta chain) is a study of T cells in Graves' hyperthyroidism and ophthalmopathy. There were TCR beta CDR3 regions amplified from RNA transcripts. First-round RT-PCR targeting the TCR CDR3 was performed with the HTBI primer set. One entry per CDR3 protein results from TCRdb running MiXCR on the multiplex PCR reads. The sample comprises roughly 250,000 distinct CDR3 sequences, about 15% of which are singletons, and roughly 14% rests with the top ten. Germline CDR1 SNHLY, CDR2 FYNNEI. V was pared by 7 bases and J by 5 bases, with 17 bases between. The CDR3 spans 14 residues. The patients, who ranged from 18 to 65 in age, presented with newly diagnosed hyperthyroidism lasting under 2 months. Many counts were recorded for this clonotype.

The chain has TRBV2 and TRBJ2-5, with a weak D call TRBD2 (6 bases). The clonotype originates from a woman aged 40 to 49 with Graves' hyperthyroidism that later progressed to Graves' ophthalmopathy. Sequenced sample: blood. CDR3 region: CASMRDWSGETQYF. The CDR3 nucleotides are TGTGCCAGCATGAGGGACTGGAGCGGGGAGACCCAGTACTTC.